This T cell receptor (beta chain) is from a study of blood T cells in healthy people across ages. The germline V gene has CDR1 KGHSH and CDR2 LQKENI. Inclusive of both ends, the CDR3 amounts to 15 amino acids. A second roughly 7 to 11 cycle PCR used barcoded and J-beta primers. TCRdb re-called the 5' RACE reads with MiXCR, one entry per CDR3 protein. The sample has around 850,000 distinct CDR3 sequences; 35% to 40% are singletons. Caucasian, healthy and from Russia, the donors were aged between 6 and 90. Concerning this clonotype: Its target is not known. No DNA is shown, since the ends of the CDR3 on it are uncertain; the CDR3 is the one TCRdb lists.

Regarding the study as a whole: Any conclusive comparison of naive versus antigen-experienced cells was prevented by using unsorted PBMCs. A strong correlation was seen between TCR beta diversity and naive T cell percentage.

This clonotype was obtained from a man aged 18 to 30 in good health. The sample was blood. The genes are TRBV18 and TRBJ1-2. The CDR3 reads CAGSPQGQPIYGCTF.